This T cell receptor (beta chain) came from a study of HIV-infected patients and healthy controls. Study overall: CD8 counts did not change consistently during early therapy; the CD4:CD8 ratio climbed slightly. Study-wide results and limits: Healthy controls carried many MAIT alpha-chain CDR3s, while HIV+ repertoires had few. Compared with untreated HIV+ repertoires, healthy controls showed roughly threefold more distinct CDR3s and higher Shannon diversity.

Ten or more counts support this clonotype. Antigen specificity is unknown. No cell fractionation was done, so the repertoire covers all unsorted peripheral blood T cells. CDR1 is MDHEN and CDR2 is SYDVKM in the germline V gene. CDR3 length: 15 amino acids. With V trimmed by 7 bases and J by 4 bases, 12 bases remained unmatched. Around 530 ng RNA was reverse transcribed with alpha and beta constant-region primers. Each of the alpha and beta chains got its own library through chain-specific third strand synthesis with indices. In TCRdb, the 5' RACE reads were re-called with MiXCR into one record per CDR3 protein. The table lists about 7,000 distinct CDR3 sequences, roughly 10% of them singletons.

The sample was blood, taken before antiretroviral therapy. The clonotype was recovered from an adult with HIV infection. J is TRBJ1-2 and V is TRBV28; 7 nucleotides line up with TRBD1. CDR3 DNA sequence: TGTGCCAGCACCCAGAAATGGACAGGCCCCTATGGCTACACCTTC. This gives the protein CASTQKWTGPYGYTF.